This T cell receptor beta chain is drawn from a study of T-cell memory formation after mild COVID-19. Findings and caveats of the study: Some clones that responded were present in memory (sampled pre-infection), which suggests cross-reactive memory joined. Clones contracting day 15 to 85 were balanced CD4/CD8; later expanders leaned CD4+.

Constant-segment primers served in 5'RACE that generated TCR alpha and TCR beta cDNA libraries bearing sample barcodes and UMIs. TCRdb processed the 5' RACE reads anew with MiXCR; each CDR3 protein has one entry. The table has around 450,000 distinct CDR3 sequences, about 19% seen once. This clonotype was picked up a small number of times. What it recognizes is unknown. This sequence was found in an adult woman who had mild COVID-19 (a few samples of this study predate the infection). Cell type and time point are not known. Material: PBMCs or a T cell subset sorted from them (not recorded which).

The CDR3 DNA sequence: TGTGCCAGCAGCACCGGGTCTCAGTACAATGAGCAGTTCTTC. It specifies CASSTGSQYNEQFF. This sequence joins TRBV7-6 and TRBJ2-1, with D unresolved. The CDR3 extends over 14 amino acids. V lost 5 bases, J lost 4 bases, and 12 bases lay in between. CDR1 is SGHVS, CDR2 FNYEAQ, per germline. The full variable domain, with the rest looked up from reference TRBV7-6 and TRBJ2-1, is GAGVSQSPRYKVTKRGQDVALRCDPISGHVSLYWYRQALGQGPEFLTYFNYEAQQDKSGLPNDRFSAERPEGSISTLTIQRTEQRDSAMYRCASSTGSQYNEQFFGPGTRLTVL.